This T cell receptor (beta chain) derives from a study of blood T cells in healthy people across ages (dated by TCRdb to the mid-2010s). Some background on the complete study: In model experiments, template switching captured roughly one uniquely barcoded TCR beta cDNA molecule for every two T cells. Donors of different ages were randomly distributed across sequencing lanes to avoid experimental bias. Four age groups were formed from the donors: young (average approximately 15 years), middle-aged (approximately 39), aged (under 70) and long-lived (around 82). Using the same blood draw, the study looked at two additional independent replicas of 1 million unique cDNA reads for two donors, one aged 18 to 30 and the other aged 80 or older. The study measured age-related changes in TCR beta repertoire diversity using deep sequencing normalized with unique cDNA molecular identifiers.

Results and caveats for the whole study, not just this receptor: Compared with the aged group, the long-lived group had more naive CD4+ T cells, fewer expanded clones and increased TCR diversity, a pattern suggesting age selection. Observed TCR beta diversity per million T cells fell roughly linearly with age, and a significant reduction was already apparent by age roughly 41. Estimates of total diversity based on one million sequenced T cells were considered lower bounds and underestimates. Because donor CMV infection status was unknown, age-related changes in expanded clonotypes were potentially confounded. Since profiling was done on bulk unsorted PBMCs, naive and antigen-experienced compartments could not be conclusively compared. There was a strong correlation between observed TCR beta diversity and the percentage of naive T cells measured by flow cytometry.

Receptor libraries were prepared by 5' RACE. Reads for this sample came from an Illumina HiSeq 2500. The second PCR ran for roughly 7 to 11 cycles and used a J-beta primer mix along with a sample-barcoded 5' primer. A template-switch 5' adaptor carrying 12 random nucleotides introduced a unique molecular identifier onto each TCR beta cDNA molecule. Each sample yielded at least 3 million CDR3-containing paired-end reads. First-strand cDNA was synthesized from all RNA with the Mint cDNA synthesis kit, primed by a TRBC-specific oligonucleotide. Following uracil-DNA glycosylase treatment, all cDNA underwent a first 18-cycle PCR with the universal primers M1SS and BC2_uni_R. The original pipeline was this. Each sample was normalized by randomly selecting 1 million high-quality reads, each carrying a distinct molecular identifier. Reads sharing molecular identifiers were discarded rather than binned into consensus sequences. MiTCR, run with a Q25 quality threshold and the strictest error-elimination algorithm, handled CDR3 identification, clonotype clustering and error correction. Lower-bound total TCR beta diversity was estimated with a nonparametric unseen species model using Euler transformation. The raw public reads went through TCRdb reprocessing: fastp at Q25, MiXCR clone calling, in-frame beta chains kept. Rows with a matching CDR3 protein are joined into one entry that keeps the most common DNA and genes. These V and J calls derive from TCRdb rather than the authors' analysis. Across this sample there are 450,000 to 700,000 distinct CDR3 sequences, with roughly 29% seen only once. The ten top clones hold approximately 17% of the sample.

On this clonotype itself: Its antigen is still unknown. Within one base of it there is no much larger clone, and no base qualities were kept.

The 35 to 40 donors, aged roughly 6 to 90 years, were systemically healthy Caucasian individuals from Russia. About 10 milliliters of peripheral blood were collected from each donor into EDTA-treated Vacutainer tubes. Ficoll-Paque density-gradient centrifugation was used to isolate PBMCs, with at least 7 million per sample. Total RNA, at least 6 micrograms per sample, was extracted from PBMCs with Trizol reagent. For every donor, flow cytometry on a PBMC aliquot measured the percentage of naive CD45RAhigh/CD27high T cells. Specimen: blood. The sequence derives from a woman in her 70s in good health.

The CDR3: CSARVGGSNYGYTF. At the DNA level, the sequence is TGCAGTGCTAGAGTTGGAGGGTCTAACTATGGCTACACCTTC. The sequence joins TRBV20-1 to TRBJ1-2; the D gene assignment is ambiguous. The CDR3 numbers 14 residues from cysteine through phenylalanine. CDR3 DNA is the only sequence kept; it has 42 bases, read in frame from the first base. The trim is 1 base for V and 0 bases for J, with a gap of 9 bases between the germline ends. The germline V gene (reference sequence) yields DFQATT for CDR1 and SNEGSKA for CDR2.